This TCR beta chain was identified during a study of shared clonotypes between healthy human individuals. Overall study: Per donor, CD8 memory used one plate, CD8 naive used two, CD4 memory used three and CD4 naive used three.

The V end was cut by 1 base, the J end by 5 bases, with 8 bases between. The CDR3 is 13 residues long. Germline V lookup: CDR1 MNHNS, CDR2 SASEGT. Using immunoSEQ multiplex PCR, the repertoire was profiled, and TCRdb retains in-frame clones only, with some absent. The top ten clones hold roughly 0.36% of a sample with some 2,500,000 clones, under 95% of them seen once. The specimen was naive CD4+ T cells from PBMCs. Described subset: CD45RA+ positively selected. The TCR originated in a man aged 18 to 30 in good health. Some clones in this sample may be carry-over from other donors' samples. The genes are TRBV6-1 and TRBJ1-1, with TRBD1 as a possible D gene (5 bases). In DNA, the CDR3 is TGTGCCAGCAGTGAAGGGCGGGGGACTGAAGCTTTCTTT. This gives the protein CASSEGRGTEAFF.